A single sample is the source of the 30 T cell receptor beta chains below, sequenced in a study of T cells and Merkel cell carcinoma outcomes. Clones were read by immunoSEQ multiplex PCR, and TCRdb kept only the in-frame ones, dropping some. This sample yields 4,000 to 5,000 clones, of which around 92% are seen a single time; approximately 1.8% belongs to the top ten. Sequenced material: tumor tissue from Merkel cell carcinoma. These receptors were collected from a human donor with Merkel cell carcinoma.

This clone was detected once. The chain combines TRBV6-5 with TRBJ1-2; D may be TRBD1 (6 bases). The V and J ends lost 5 bases and 9 bases respectively, with 10 bases between them. The V gene's germline CDR1 is MNHEY and CDR2 SVGAGI. CDR3 length: 11 amino acids. In nucleotides, the CDR3 is TGTGCCAGCAGTAACCAGGGGAGCTACACCTTC. It translates to CASSNQGSYTF.

The rearrangement joins TRBV2 to TRBJ1-1; no firm D call. This CDR3 comprises 11 residues. V lost 2 bases to trimming and J lost 11 bases, with 9 bases between them. CDR1 and CDR2 from the germline V gene are SNHLY and FYNNEI. The chain's CDR3 is CASSESQAAFF. As DNA, the CDR3 is TGTGCCAGCAGTGAATCGCAGGCCGCTTTCTTT.

The chain carries TRBV4-2 and TRBJ2-3; D unclear. The CDR3 is 13 residues long. Per the germline V gene, CDR1 is LGHNA and CDR2 is YNFKEQ. V shed 4 bases and J shed 2 bases, with 7 bases lying between them. This CDR3 is CASSLTTTDTQYF. The CDR3 DNA is TGTGCCAGCAGCCTAACCACCACAGATACGCAGTATTTT.

This clone appeared a few times. The CDR3 coding sequence is TGTGCCAGCAGCTTATTGAGTGGGGTAGCGTTTACAGATACGCAGTATTTT. It codes for CASSLLSGVAFTDTQYF. The rearrangement uses TRBV11-2 and TRBJ2-3, with D perhaps matching TRBD2 (5 bases). V shed 2 bases and J shed 3 bases, with 18 bases lying between them. CDR3 length: 17 amino acids. Looked up from germline, CDR1 is SGHAT and CDR2 is FQNNGV.

The chain is built from TRBV18 and TRBJ2-2; 7 nucleotides agree with TRBD1. Germline V gene lookup returns CDR1 KGHSH and CDR2 LQKENI. The CDR3 totals 16 residues. V was pared by 3 bases and J by 1 base, with 5 bases of the junction left unmatched. CDR3 sequence reads: CASSPTGVRNTGELFF. The DNA for the CDR3 is TGTGCCAGCTCACCTACAGGGGTACGGAACACCGGGGAGCTGTTTTTT. Variable domain in full (rest from reference TRBV18 and TRBJ2-2): NAGVMQNPRHLVRRRGQEARLRCSPMKGHSHVYWYRQLPEEGLKFMVYLQKENIIDESGMPKERFSAEFPKEGPSILRIQQVVRGDSAAYFCASSPTGVRNTGELFFGEGSRLTVL.

The chain couples TRBV18 to TRBJ2-7, with 9 bases that match TRBD2. The CDR3 is 13 residues long. Losses at the gene ends were 3 bases for V and 3 bases for J; bases not matched to a gene: 0. Germline CDR1 is KGHSH and CDR2 is LQKENI. In DNA form, the CDR3 reads TGTGCCAGCTCACCTAGCGGGAGCTACGAGCAGTACTTC. The encoded protein is CASSPSGSYEQYF.

This clone was seen once. The rearrangement links TRBV11-3 to TRBJ2-1; D is uncertain. The germline gives CDR1 SGHNT, CDR2 YENEEA. Trimming took off 6 bases at V and 10 bases at J, with 13 bases between the two ends. This CDR3 has 12 residues. DNA for the CDR3: TGTGCCAGCAGTCCGGGCCAAGGGGAGCAGTTCTTC. Amino acid sequence: CASSPGQGEQFF.

This clone was seen a few times. This rearrangement joins TRBV2 to TRBJ1-2, with TRBD1 matching 7 bases. Losses at the gene ends were 6 bases for V and 4 bases for J; bases not matched to a gene: 8. The CDR3 is made up of 14 amino acids. Germline CDR1 is SNHLY and CDR2 is FYNNEI. CDR3 residues: CASREKGTVYGYTF. The CDR3 DNA is TGTGCCAGCAGGGAAAAGGGGACAGTCTATGGCTACACCTTC.

In this sample, this clone turned up a few times. J is TRBJ1-2 and V is TRBV7-9, with D tentatively TRBD1 (5 bases). V was clipped by 1 base and J by 3 bases, with 12 bases between them. CDR1 is SEHNR, CDR2 FQNEAQ, per germline (reference sequence). The CDR3 runs to 15 residues. The CDR3 DNA sequence: TGTGCCAGCAGCTTAGGGGTTGCAGGGCACTATGGCTACACCTTC. This gives the protein CASSLGVAGHYGYTF.

This chain links TRBV9 with TRBJ1-4; 9 nucleotides line up with TRBD1. With V trimmed by 3 bases and J by 4 bases, 1 base remained unmatched. Germline V lookup: CDR1 SGDLS, CDR2 YYNGEE. The length of the CDR3 is 14 residues. CDR3 sequence: CASSGTGVNEKLFF. CDR3 bases: TGTGCCAGCAGCGGGACAGGGGTTAATGAAAAACTGTTTTTT.

The rearrangement joins TRBV5-4 to TRBJ1-1; D gene unclear. The germline V gene encodes CDR1 SGHNT and CDR2 YYREEE (reference sequence). Trimming took 1 base from V and 1 from J, leaving 5 bases between them. The CDR3 contains 13 residues. The CDR3 loop reads CASSLSQNTEAFF. CDR3 in DNA: TGTGCCAGCAGCTTGTCGCAGAACACTGAAGCTTTCTTT. Based on the CDR3 plus reference TRBV5-4 and TRBJ1-1, the full variable domain is ETGVTQSPTHLIKTRGQQVTLRCSSQSGHNTVSWYQQALGQGPQFIFQYYREEENGRGNFPPRFSGLQFPNYSSELNVNALELDDSALYLCASSLSQNTEAFFGQGTRLTVV.

This chain connects TRBV10-1 to TRBJ2-5; 8 nucleotides match TRBD2. The V segment lost 5 bases and the J segment 4 bases; nucleotides outside the gene matches: 6. This CDR3 has 14 amino acids. The germline gives CDR1 WNHNN, CDR2 SYGVQD (reference sequence). CDR3 DNA sequence: TGCGCCAGCAGTTCCGGGACTAGTGGAGAGACCCAGTACTTC. It specifies CASSSGTSGETQYF.

V is TRBV4-1 and J is TRBJ1-1; D unclear. Germline assignment: CDR1 MGHRA and CDR2 YSYEKL. V lost 0 bases to trimming and J lost 4 bases, with 6 bases between them. The CDR3 covers 13 residues. CDR3 sequence: CASSQEPTTEAFF. CDR3 in DNA: TGCGCCAGCAGCCAAGAGCCCACCACTGAAGCTTTCTTT.

The rearrangement links TRBV2 to TRBJ1-4; the D gene is possibly TRBD1 (5 bases). V was pared by 6 bases and J by 7 bases, with 12 bases between. Looked up from germline, CDR1 is SNHLY and CDR2 is FYNNEI. The CDR3 length is 13 residues. The CDR3 DNA follows: TGTGCCAGCAGAGACAGTGCCGGTGAAAAACTGTTTTTT. It specifies CASRDSAGEKLFF. Using reference TRBV2 and TRBJ1-4 for the parts outside the CDR3, the full variable domain is EPEVTQTPSHQVTQMGQEVILRCVPISNHLYFYWYRQILGQKVEFLVSFYNNEISEKSEIFDDQFSVERPDGSNFTLKIRSTKLEDSAMYFCASRDSAGEKLFFGSGTQLSVL.

V usage is TRBV6-5 and J usage is TRBJ2-7, with 8 nucleotides matching TRBD1. Germline CDR1 reads MNHEY; CDR2 reads SVGAGI. The CDR3 contains 15 residues. The V segment lost 0 bases and the J segment 1 base; nucleotides outside the gene matches: 2. CDR3 coding DNA: TGTGCCAGCAGTTACTCATGGGACAGGTCCTACGAGCAGTACTTC. It yields the protein CASSYSWDRSYEQYF.

This sequence joins TRBV4-1 and TRBJ2-7; D tentatively reads TRBD1 or TRBD2 (5 bases each). Trimming took off 0 bases at V and 0 bases at J, with 9 bases between the two ends. The germline V gene encodes CDR1 MGHRA and CDR2 YSYEKL. CDR3 length: 15 residues. CDR3 protein: CASSQDRGPSYEQYF. The CDR3 region has the DNA TGCGCCAGCAGCCAAGATCGGGGACCCTCCTACGAGCAGTACTTC.

In DNA form, the CDR3 reads TGTGCCAGCAGCTTCGGGGCCCTAGCAGTCCAGCCCCAGCATTTT. Translation gives CASSFGALAVQPQHF. V and J are TRBV2 and TRBJ1-5; D is possibly TRBD1 (5 bases). This CDR3 has 15 residues. The V and J ends lost 6 bases and 7 bases respectively, with 19 bases between them. Looked up from germline, CDR1 is SNHLY and CDR2 is FYNNEI.

The V call is TRBV6-5, the J call TRBJ1-1; unclear D gene. The V end was cut by 11 bases, the J end by 1 base, with 8 bases between. Per the germline V gene, CDR1 is MNHEY and CDR2 is SVGAGI. CDR3 length: 11 residues. The CDR3 sequence: CAVQRNTEAFF. CDR3 DNA: TGTGCCGTCCAGAGGAACACTGAAGCTTTCTTT.

This chain uses TRBV9 with TRBJ1-2, with D unclear. V lost 0 bases, J lost 4 bases, and 19 bases lay in between. The CDR3 runs to 17 residues. CDR1 SGDLS and CDR2 YYNGEE come from the germline V gene. The CDR3: CASSVEDTPGLSYGYTF. For the CDR3, the DNA is TGTGCCAGCAGCGTAGAAGATACCCCAGGACTAAGCTATGGCTACACCTTC.

J is TRBJ2-7 and V is TRBV29-1, with 7 bases matching TRBD1. CDR3 length: 11 amino acids. V was clipped by 6 bases and J by 3 bases; unmatched bases: 2. Germline V lookup: CDR1 SQVTM, CDR2 ANQGSEA. The chain's CDR3 is CSVGQFYEQYF. DNA of the CDR3: TGCAGCGTGGGACAGTTCTACGAGCAGTACTTC.

This clone appeared a few times. This chain links TRBV25-1 with TRBJ2-1; perhaps D is TRBD1 or TRBD2 (5 bases each). This CDR3 is 15 amino acids long. The ends were cut back, 6 bases at V and 10 bases at J, with 22 bases in the middle. The germline V gene encodes CDR1 MGHDK and CDR2 SYGVNS. This CDR3 reads CASRRGARGEGEQFF. CDR3 coding DNA: TGTGCCAGCAGAAGAGGGGCTAGGGGCGAGGGGGAGCAGTTCTTC.

The rearrangement links TRBV11-3 to TRBJ2-1; TRBD2 matches 11 bases. Germline V gives CDR1 SGHNT, CDR2 YENEEA. V gave up 5 bases and J gave up 2 bases; unmatched junction bases: 2. This CDR3 contains 15 residues. The CDR3 spells CASSISGGAYNEQFF. For the CDR3, the DNA is TGTGCCAGCAGCATTAGCGGGGGGGCCTACAATGAGCAGTTCTTC.

The chain uses TRBV6-9 and TRBJ2-1; D remains ambiguous. CDR3 length: 17 residues. The V gene lost 7 bases and the J gene lost 2 bases, with 21 bases spanning the gap. Germline lookup yields CDR1 MNHGY and CDR2 SVAAGI. CDR3 nucleotides: TGTGCCAGCAAAATTGAGACCCCTGGGCCGACCTACAATGAGCAGTTCTTC. As protein: CASKIETPGPTYNEQFF.

The chain uses TRBV19 and TRBJ2-1; D assignment may be TRBD1 or TRBD2 (6 bases each). CDR1 and CDR2 from the germline V gene are LNHDA and SQIVND (reference sequence). V was cut by 2 bases and J by 0 bases, with 11 bases left in between. The length of the CDR3 is 16 residues. The CDR3 sequence is CASSIRRGVSYNEQFF. In DNA, the CDR3 is TGTGCCAGTAGTATACGAAGGGGGGTCTCCTACAATGAGCAGTTCTTC.

V and J are TRBV5-4 and TRBJ2-5; 8 bases are a match to TRBD2. This CDR3 spans 17 amino acids. After removal of 0 bases from V and 5 bases from J, the junction contained 12 bases not matched to a gene. The germline V gene encodes CDR1 SGHNT and CDR2 YYREEE (reference sequence). The DNA for the CDR3 is TGTGCCAGCAGCTTGGGTTTGGGTAGCGGGGTGGGTGAGACCCAGTACTTC. Its protein is CASSLGLGSGVGETQYF.

The gene calls are TRBV19 and TRBJ2-2; TRBD2 aligns across 7 bases. The CDR3 consists of 16 residues. Losses at the gene ends were 6 bases for V and 2 bases for J; bases not matched to a gene: 9. Germline V CDR1 and CDR2: LNHDA, SQIVND (reference sequence). CDR3 bases: TGTGCCAGTAGGGGGGTAGCGGGCCTAAACACCGGGGAGCTGTTTTTT. Protein sequence: CASRGVAGLNTGELFF.

The V and J genes are TRBV19 and TRBJ1-5; TRBD1 is a possible D gene (5 bases). The CDR3 length is 16 residues. Trimming stripped 5 bases from V and 0 bases from J, with 14 bases between. Germline V lookup: CDR1 LNHDA, CDR2 SQIVND (reference sequence). CDR3 in DNA: TGTGCCAGTAGTGGGCGGGACCTAGGTAGCAATCAGCCCCAGCATTTT. It specifies CASSGRDLGSNQPQHF.

J is TRBJ1-6 and V is TRBV6-5; D gene uncertain. Between the trimmed V and J ends, which lost 2 bases and 8 bases, there was a span of 10 bases. This CDR3 has 14 amino acids. CDR1 MNHEY and CDR2 SVGAGI come from the germline V gene. CDR3 loop: CASSYAPAYSPLHF. Written as DNA, the CDR3 is TGTGCCAGCAGTTACGCGCCGGCTTATTCACCCCTCCACTTT.

V usage is TRBV5-1 and J usage is TRBJ2-7; D remains ambiguous. The CDR3 has 17 residues. Deletions cut 0 bases from V and 0 bases from J, with 16 bases between. Germline loops: CDR1 SGHRS, CDR2 YFSETQ. The CDR3 spells CASSLALAGFNSYEQYF. The CDR3 nucleotides are TGCGCCAGCAGCTTGGCCTTGGCAGGATTTAACTCCTACGAGCAGTACTTC.

The gene calls are TRBV11-2 and TRBJ2-7; 14 bases line up with TRBD2. The J segment lost 4 bases and the V segment lost 5 bases, leaving 4 bases of the junction unmatched. This CDR3 spans 15 amino acids. Germline V CDR1 and CDR2: SGHAT, FQNNGV. CDR3 protein: CASSGTSGSRYEQYF. The CDR3 DNA sequence: TGTGCCAGCAGCGGGACTAGCGGGAGTCGGTACGAGCAGTACTTC.